Presented here are 5 T cell receptor beta chains from one specimen sequenced in a study of early T cells in non-severe SARS-CoV-2 infection. TCRdb passed the 5' RACE reads through MiXCR, listing each CDR3 protein once. The sample lists about 27,000 distinct CDR3 sequences, 4% to 4.5% occurring once. Sequences were obtained from whole blood. The receptors stem from an adult who was a healthcare worker with PCR-confirmed SARS-CoV-2 infection or an uninfected control (not recorded which).

This clonotype was counted ten times or more. The V call is TRBV6-5, the J call TRBJ1-6; 7 bases match TRBD1. The CDR3 contains 15 residues. Germline CDR1 MNHEY, CDR2 SVGAGI. The J segment lost 7 bases and the V segment lost 2 bases, leaving 5 bases of the junction unmatched. The CDR3 DNA reads TGTGCCAGCAGTTACAAGAGACAGGGCAATTCACCCCTCCACTTT. Its protein is CASSYKRQGNSPLHF.

In this sample, this clonotype turned up many times. This sequence joins TRBV27 and TRBJ1-5; D ambiguous. V gave up 5 bases and J gave up 7 bases, with 15 bases separating them. The CDR3 runs 14 residues. Germline CDR1 reads MNHEY; CDR2 reads SMNVEV (reference sequence). The CDR3 spells CASSPNRYRQPQHF. CDR3 nucleotides: TGTGCCAGCAGTCCGAACCGTTACCGGCAGCCCCAGCATTTT.

This clonotype is labeled medium-sized. The chain recombines TRBV19 with TRBJ2-7; D is unresolved. This CDR3 contains 13 residues. Germline assignment: CDR1 LNHDA and CDR2 SQIVND (reference sequence). Trimming shortened V by 5 bases and J by 0 bases, and 8 bases separated the two germline ends. In DNA, the CDR3 is TGTGCCAGTAGTGCCACAGTCTCCTACGAGCAGTACTTC. It is translated as CASSATVSYEQYF.

The sample holds a few counts of this clonotype. This sequence joins TRBV20-1 and TRBJ2-1; the D call may be TRBD1 or TRBD2 (6 bases each). The V and J ends lost 5 bases and 2 bases respectively, with 16 bases between them. The CDR3 runs 15 residues. Germline V lookup: CDR1 DFQATT, CDR2 SNEGSKA (reference sequence). CDR3 bases: TGCAGTGCTGGGGGCGGGACGAGGGCCTACAATGAGCAGTTCTTC. As protein: CSAGGGTRAYNEQFF.

This rearrangement joins TRBV20-1 to TRBJ1-2; D gene unclear. Germline CDR1 DFQATT, CDR2 SNEGSKA (reference sequence). The CDR3 contains 15 residues. V dropped 3 bases and J dropped 0 bases, with 14 bases sitting between them. CDR3 coding DNA: TGCAGTGCTAGGGGCGGGCAGTTAGCTAACTATGGCTACACCTTC. Translated, it gives CSARGGQLANYGYTF.